Described below is a single T cell receptor (beta chain) sequence and its context. Its antigen target is currently unknown. The input lacks base qualities; no much larger clone sits a single base away. According to the germline V gene (reference sequence), CDR1 reads MNHNY and CDR2 reads SVGAGI. The CDR3 spans 14 residues, from the cysteine through the phenylalanine. This entry keeps only the CDR3 DNA: 42 bases, framed from base 1. V is reduced by 8 bases and J by 0 bases, leaving a spacing of 11 bases between them. The record originates from a study of shared clonotypes between healthy human individuals (dated by TCRdb to about 2020). Notes on the research overall: A few men and a couple of women, aged 18 to 49 years, made up the cohort. Leukapheresis yielded between about 0.9 and 9 billion PBMCs per donor. For each donor, CD4 naive and CD4 memory were each given three plates, CD8 naive was given two plates, and CD8 memory was given one plate. To increase sequencing depth and limit assay-specific biases, TCR repertoire library preparation and sequencing were carried out by different laboratories using diverse techniques. The study deeply sequenced blood TCR repertoires of 5 or 6 healthy adults to estimate repertoire size and the extent of clonotype sharing between individuals.

Results the study describes overall, beyond this receptor: Naive subsets generally had larger estimated clonotype richness than memory subsets. Compared with non-shared clonotypes, clonotypes shared by all four sorted-subset donors had higher generation probabilities. Pairwise subsampling indicated that sequencing depth was expected to affect the degree of clonotype sharing among donors. Incomplete sequencing was indicated by rarefaction of sorted-subset datasets, despite the large sequencing depth. Only blood was sampled, and tissue TCR repertoires likely differ from those in blood. When several donors were compared, the shared fraction of clonotypes was around 4.6% for naive CD4, 3.5% to 4% for naive CD8, more than 2% for memory CD4, and around 0.4% for memory CD8. The genetic and exposure-history diversity represented was limited by the small number of donors.

Donors were healthy HIV-negative adults with no recently reported acute infections or vaccinations. Every donor was a Caucasian adult living in Nashville, Tennessee, USA. CD4+ T cells were enriched through magnetic negative selection, after which naive cells were positively selected on CD45RA and the remaining negative fraction served as the memory subset. Blood was obtained by leukapheresis, after which PBMCs were separated by Ficoll-Histopaque density gradient centrifugation and cryopreserved in liquid nitrogen vapor phase. Analytical flow cytometry was used to check the purity and quantity of each magnetically sorted T cell population. From each sorted fraction, genomic DNA was isolated and quantified by UV absorbance on a Nanodrop 2000c. Using the deep immunoSEQ assay, multiplex PCR amplified TCR CDR3 regions from genomic DNA. Extracted genomic DNA from each cell subset was spread evenly across all wells of several immunoSEQ 96-well plates, with each plate serving as a replicate. For sorted subsets, about 200 ng genomic DNA, equal to some 30,000 T cell genomes, was loaded into each replicate PCR. Purified libraries were quantified with a Qubit 3.0 fluorometer, sized on a Bioanalyzer 2100, and re-quantified with the KAPA Library Quantification kit. Every immunoSEQ 96-well plate was sequenced on a separate single-read 150-cycle Illumina NextSeq 550 flow cell. The authors' pipeline ran thus. Because the immunoSEQ output held only junctional sequences and lacked quality scores, the filtering could not match the filtering applied to full-length reads. Sequences were annotated with PyIR, a Python wrapper for IgBLAST v1.9, and V/J genes and CDR3 were assigned using IMGT germline references. Reads were removed for weak V/J assignments (E-value above 1e-6), missing CDR3, stop codons, out-of-frame junctions, or ambiguous translated residues. V3J clonotypes were defined as sequences sharing an identical inferred V gene, J gene, and CDR3 amino acid sequence. Percentage overlap between repertoires was calculated by dividing the number of shared unique clonotypes by the size of the smaller repertoire. Repertoire richness was assessed with RTK rarefaction, the Chao1 estimator, and Recon v2.1 estimates of unobserved clonotypes. Generation probabilities for all TCRbeta clonotypes obtained by the gDNA method from a handful of donors were computed using OLGA. TCRdb took over this immuneACCESS table, retaining in-frame rearrangements with V and J assigned. Such tables are incomplete; in checked studies, under half of the missing clones stem from an unresolved V gene, and the remainder is unexplained. The V and J calls and clone size come from that table; D and trimming were worked out from the DNA. This sample gives about 1 million clones in total; about three quarters of them show up just once. Together, the top ten hold approximately 1.5% of the sample.

Rearrangement joined TRBV6-6 to TRBJ2-1; there is no confident call for the D gene. The sequenced sample was memory CD4+ T cells sorted from blood. Taken with the paper, the label for cell subset or site translates to: CD45RA-negative fraction. This clonotype was sampled from a man aged 18 to 29 in good health. The sequenced DNA is TGTGCCAGCGGGGTCGGTGCCTCCTACAATGAGCAGTTCTTC. It translates as CASGVGASYNEQFF.